One and the same sample provided the 20 T cell receptor beta chains below, sequenced in a study of neurological immune-mediated disorders (dated by TCRdb to between 2019 and 2020). Receptors were amplified or captured by 5' RACE. Sequencing was carried out with an Illumina HiSeq 2500. The public sequencing data were trimmed at Q25 with fastp and processed into clonotypes with MiXCR by TCRdb, which kept only in-frame beta chains. For every CDR3 protein sequence, its rows merge into one entry that carries the most common genes and DNA. The sample table shows nearly 60,000 distinct CDR3 sequences, and 3% to 3.5% are seen once. Jointly, the top ten make up 6% to 9% of the sample. Material: PBMCs. Receptors originate from a woman in her sixties with multiple sclerosis.

This clonotype appeared many times. V and J are TRBV20-1 and TRBJ2-1; D gene unclear. Germline CDR1 and CDR2: DFQATT and SNEGSKA (reference sequence). The CDR3 is 11 amino acids. V was cut by 8 bases and J by 2 bases, with 7 bases left in between. This CDR3 reads CSSGTYNEQFF. The DNA for the CDR3 is TGCAGTTCAGGAACCTACAATGAGCAGTTCTTC.

This clonotype was detected many times. The chain has TRBV4-1 and TRBJ1-5; 7 nucleotides match TRBD1. Germline lookup yields CDR1 MGHRA and CDR2 YSYEKL. This CDR3 has 17 residues. Germline trimming cut 0 bases from V and 5 bases from J; bases unmatched to any gene: 10. The CDR3 region is CASSQDVRPGGYQPQHF. The CDR3, as DNA: TGCGCCAGCAGCCAAGACGTGAGGCCAGGGGGATATCAGCCCCAGCATTTT.

Remarks on this clonotype: A much larger clone is a single base away; this may be a read error. The V gene is TRBV10-2, the J gene TRBJ2-1, with D unresolved. Germline V lookup: CDR1 WSHSY, CDR2 SAAADI. V was trimmed by 8 bases and J by 8 bases, leaving 19 bases between them. The CDR3 consists of 14 residues. The CDR3 nucleotides read TGCGCCAGCGGAAGCGATCCCATTCTGGATGAGCAGTTCTTC. Residues: CASGSDPILDEQFF.

This clonotype came up many times. The V gene is TRBV13, the J gene TRBJ2-7; D is undetermined. Per germline, CDR1 PRHDT and CDR2 FYEKMQ (reference sequence). This CDR3 is built from 14 residues. V was shortened by 4 bases and J by 0 bases, with 10 bases between the two germline ends. CDR3: CASSSYRSSYEQYF. CDR3 sequence (DNA): TGTGCCAGCAGCTCCTACCGGAGCTCCTACGAGCAGTACTTC. Full variable domain (remainder filled in from reference TRBV13 and TRBJ2-7): AAGVIQSPRHLIKEKRETATLKCYPIPRHDTVYWYQQGPGQDPQFLISFYEKMQSDKGSIPDRFSAQQFSDYHSELNMSSLELGDSALYFCASSSYRSSYEQYFGPGTRLTVT.

This clonotype has ten or more counts. CDR3 sequence reads: CSARAGVQPQHF. In nucleotides, the CDR3 is TGCAGTGCTAGGGCGGGGGTTCAGCCCCAGCATTTT. This sequence joins TRBV20-1 and TRBJ1-5; D is perhaps TRBD1 (5 bases). CDR1 is DFQATT and CDR2 is SNEGSKA in the germline V gene (reference sequence). V lost 3 bases and J 6 bases, leaving 9 bases between the germline ends. The CDR3 totals 12 residues.

There are many counts of this clonotype. The genes are TRBV12-3 or TRBV12-4 and TRBJ1-5; no clear D gene. Trimming removed 7 bases at V and 5 bases at J, with 15 bases between. This CDR3 spans 14 amino acids. CDR3 sequence: CASTEREFHQPQHF. CDR3 DNA: TGTGCCAGCACCGAGCGGGAGTTCCATCAGCCCCAGCATTTT.

The table lists this clonotype with many counts. This chain uses TRBV5-1 with TRBJ2-6; D is possibly TRBD1 (5 bases). With 4 bases removed from V and 0 bases from J, the gap between germline ends came to 5 bases. Per the germline V gene, CDR1 is SGHRS and CDR2 is YFSETQ. The CDR3 runs to 14 residues. The CDR3 reads CASSDSSGANVLTF. The DNA of the CDR3 is TGCGCCAGCAGCGACAGCTCTGGGGCCAACGTCCTGACTTTC.

This clonotype showed up many times. The chain uses TRBV20-1 and TRBJ2-1; D unresolved. Germline V gene sequence: CDR1 DFQATT, CDR2 SNEGSKA (reference sequence). The V gene lost 0 bases and the J gene lost 4 bases, with 10 bases spanning the gap. The CDR3 extends over 14 amino acids. CDR3 loop: CSARDPRDYNEQFF. Written as DNA, the CDR3 is TGCAGTGCTAGAGATCCCAGAGATTACAATGAGCAGTTCTTC.

This clonotype was seen a handful of times. CDR3 sequence reads: CASSSDRASGNTIYF. The CDR3 DNA reads as TGTGCCAGCAGCTCGGACAGGGCCTCTGGAAACACCATATATTTT. The V call is TRBV7-6, the J call TRBJ1-3; 8 bases are shared with TRBD1. There are 15 residues in the CDR3. Trimming took 4 bases from V and 0 from J; bases not matched to a gene: 2. Germline lookup yields CDR1 SGHVS and CDR2 FNYEAQ.

This clonotype was detected many times. This sequence joins TRBV3-1 and TRBJ1-2, with D uncertain. The CDR3 is made up of 14 amino acids. CDR1 LGHDT and CDR2 YNNKEL come from the germline V gene (reference sequence). Deletions cut 5 bases from V and 0 bases from J, with 10 bases between. In DNA form, the CDR3 reads TGTGCCAGCAGCAGTGGTTTAGCTAACTATGGCTACACCTTC. Encoded protein: CASSSGLANYGYTF.

This clonotype came up many times. The chain couples TRBV20-1 to TRBJ1-1; D is undetermined. Per the germline V gene, CDR1 is DFQATT and CDR2 is SNEGSKA (reference sequence). With 3 bases removed from V and 0 bases from J, the gap between germline ends came to 20 bases. The CDR3 is 17 amino acids. The DNA for the CDR3 is TGCAGTGCTAGCCCTTATTTAGCGGAGAGGATGAACACTGAAGCTTTCTTT. Translated, it gives CSASPYLAERMNTEAFF.

The table lists this clonotype with many counts. An end of the junction differs from the germline gene, which may be a read error. The V call is TRBV28, the J call TRBJ2-7; 9 bases agree with TRBD2. The CDR3 sequence is 16 residues long. The germline gives CDR1 MDHEN, CDR2 SYDVKM. In DNA, the CDR3 is TGTGCCAGCAGTCTATGGGATGCGGGAGGGAGCCACGAGCAGTACTTC. Translated: CASSLWDAGGSHEQYF.

This clonotype was seen ten or more times. This rearrangement joins TRBV29-1 to TRBJ1-1; maybe TRBD1 (6 bases). The CDR3 is 14 residues long. The germline V gene encodes CDR1 SQVTM and CDR2 ANQGSEA. The V end lost 5 bases, the J end lost 0 bases, and 13 bases lay between the germline ends. CDR3 in DNA: TGCAGCGTTAGGACAGCCCAAGTGAACACTGAAGCTTTCTTT. Translation: CSVRTAQVNTEAFF.

This clonotype showed up many times. The genes are TRBV12-3 or TRBV12-4 and TRBJ1-1; TRBD1 is a possible D gene (5 bases). The CDR3 runs 13 residues. V lost 5 bases and J 8 bases, leaving 15 bases between the germline ends. CDR3 region: CASSVPGPGEAFF. DNA of the CDR3: TGTGCCAGCAGTGTCCCGGGACCCGGAGAAGCTTTCTTT.

This clonotype has at least ten counts. The J gene is TRBJ1-5, the V gene TRBV6-1, with D maybe TRBD1 (5 bases). CDR3 size: 15 residues. Per the germline V gene, CDR1 is MNHNS and CDR2 is SASEGT. Trimming removed 5 bases at V and 4 bases at J, with 15 bases between. The CDR3 spells CASSIRDGRNQPQHF. CDR3 in DNA: TGTGCCAGCAGTATACGGGACGGAAGAAATCAGCCCCAGCATTTT.

This clonotype showed up many times. V is TRBV20-1 and J is TRBJ2-1; a weak D match, TRBD2 (7 bases). The CDR3 extends over 18 amino acids. Germline-derived CDR1 and CDR2 are DFQATT and SNEGSKA (reference sequence). Between the trimmed V and J ends, which lost 1 base and 6 bases, there was a span of 25 bases. CDR3 in amino acids: CSARVGGAGHVLGNEQFF. The CDR3 DNA reads as TGCAGTGCTAGAGTGGGGGGGGCGGGGCATGTTTTGGGCAATGAGCAGTTCTTC.

This clonotype was counted at least ten times. The V gene is TRBV20-1, the J gene TRBJ2-7, with unresolved D. Germline V CDR1 and CDR2: DFQATT, SNEGSKA (reference sequence). The CDR3 contains 12 residues. Trimming shortened V by 0 bases and J by 5 bases, and 8 bases separated the two germline ends. The CDR3 coding sequence is TGCAGTGCTAGAGACATCTTCCACGAGCAGTACTTC. Translated, it gives CSARDIFHEQYF.

This clonotype occurred many times. The chain has TRBV5-1 and TRBJ2-7; possible D gene TRBD1, 5 bases. The germline gives CDR1 SGHRS, CDR2 YFSETQ. CDR3 length equals 15 residues. V lost 0 bases, J lost 3 bases, and 13 bases lay in between. Written as DNA, the CDR3 is TGCGCCAGCAGCTTGGCCAGTCAGGGATACTACGAGCAGTACTTC. It specifies CASSLASQGYYEQYF.

This clonotype showed up just a few times. The CDR3 sequence is CASSPQDPTLTGELFF. The CDR3 DNA reads TGTGCCAGCTCACCACAGGACCCTACTCTCACCGGGGAGCTGTTTTTT. This chain joins TRBV18 and TRBJ2-2; unclear D gene. Germline values: CDR1 KGHSH, CDR2 LQKENI. CDR3 size: 16 residues. The germline V and J ends were trimmed by 1 base and 4 bases, with 13 bases remaining between them.

Comments on this clonotype: With a much larger clone just one base away, this may be a read error. The V call is TRBV5-6, the J call TRBJ1-1; maybe TRBD1 (5 bases). This CDR3 has 12 amino acids. Germline loops: CDR1 SGHDT, CDR2 YYEEEE. CDR3 sequence: CDSSWGDTEAFF. The CDR3 DNA reads as TGTGACAGCAGCTGGGGGGACACTGAAGCTTTCTTT.